The 12 T cell receptor beta chains reported below all come from one sample, sequenced in a study of CD8 T cells in ankylosing spondylitis. From the 5' RACE reads, TCRdb called clonotypes with MiXCR, one entry per CDR3 protein. The table lists 200,000 to 250,000 distinct CDR3 sequences, 20% to 30% of them singletons. Input material: blood, either unsorted or a sorted T cell fraction (not recorded which). These receptors were collected from a male donor with ankylosing spondylitis or in good health (not recorded which).

V usage is TRBV12-3 or TRBV12-4 and J usage is TRBJ1-4; D perhaps matches TRBD1 (5 bases). Trimming took 0 bases from V and 7 from J, leaving 12 bases between them. CDR3 length equals 15 residues. The CDR3: CASSLALGTREKLFF. In DNA, the CDR3 is TGTGCCAGCAGTTTAGCCCTAGGGACCCGTGAAAAACTGTTTTTT.

This clonotype was observed a handful of times. The CDR3 DNA follows: TGTGCCAGCAGCGTAGGAGGGCTAGCGGCAGAGACCCAGTACTTC. It is translated as CASSVGGLAAETQYF. This chain connects TRBV9 to TRBJ2-5, with 7 bases identical to TRBD2. V shed 0 bases, J shed 4 bases, and the junction held 6 bases outside the gene matches. CDR3 length: 15 residues. The germline V gene encodes CDR1 SGDLS and CDR2 YYNGEE.

This clonotype was picked up many times. The chain has TRBV7-9 and TRBJ1-5, with 8 bases aligning to TRBD1. CDR1 SEHNR and CDR2 FQNEAQ come from the germline V gene (reference sequence). The CDR3 runs to 16 residues. V lost 0 bases to trimming and J lost 2 bases; unmatched junction nucleotides: 3. CDR3 sequence reads: CASSLALGQGNQPQHF. The DNA for the CDR3 is TGTGCCAGCAGCTTAGCCTTGGGACAGGGCAATCAGCCCCAGCATTTT.

This clonotype was detected many times. The rearrangement uses TRBV20-1 and TRBJ2-7, with D possibly matching TRBD2 (6 bases). The V end lost 7 bases, the J end lost 1 base, and 20 bases lay between the germline ends. Germline CDR1 is DFQATT and CDR2 is SNEGSKA (reference sequence). The CDR3 runs to 15 residues. The CDR3 DNA is TGCAGTGTCAGACATAAGCTAGCGCCTTCCTACGAGCAGTACTTC. Translation gives CSVRHKLAPSYEQYF.

This clonotype appeared many times. The chain uses TRBV12-3 or TRBV12-4 and TRBJ1-5, with D tentatively TRBD1 (5 bases). V shed 5 bases and J shed 3 bases, with 8 bases lying between them. The CDR3 has 13 amino acids. The CDR3 region is CASSRQNNQPQHF. The CDR3 DNA reads as TGTGCCAGCAGTCGACAGAACAATCAGCCCCAGCATTTT.

The V gene is TRBV4-3, the J gene TRBJ2-1; perhaps D is TRBD1 or TRBD2 (5 bases each). From germline, CDR1 is LGHNA and CDR2 YSLEER. CDR3 length equals 15 residues. V was pared by 4 bases and J by 4 bases, with 14 bases between. The CDR3 loop reads CASSPQGGPYNEQFF. CDR3 sequence (DNA): TGCGCCAGCAGCCCCCAGGGCGGGCCTTACAATGAGCAGTTCTTC.

There are many counts of this clonotype. The chain couples TRBV21-1 to TRBJ1-2; the table's D call, TRBD1, has no DNA check behind it. TRBV21-1 is a known pseudogene. CDR3 length: 17 residues. CDR3 DNA sequence: TGTGCCAGTAGCCCTCGATCCACAGGGGACTCTAACTATGGCTACACCTTC. Translation gives CASSPRSTGDSNYGYTF.

The V gene is TRBV5-4, the J gene TRBJ2-3; tentative D call: TRBD1 (6 bases). Germline CDR1 SGHNT, CDR2 YYREEE (reference sequence). The CDR3 extends over 15 amino acids. The germline V and J ends were trimmed by 4 bases and 3 bases, with 15 bases remaining between them. CDR3 in DNA: TGTGCCAGCAGCCTGCTAGGGGGTGGGACAGATACGCAGTATTTT. Translated, it gives CASSLLGGGTDTQYF.

In its sample, this clonotype was seen many times. CDR3 sequence reads: CASRTRSRGGGELFF. CDR3 coding DNA: TGTGCCAGCAGAACACGGTCCAGGGGAGGCGGGGAGCTGTTTTTT. The chain joins TRBV6-1 to TRBJ2-2; D may correspond to TRBD1 or TRBD2 (6 bases each). V shed 6 bases and J shed 7 bases, with 18 bases lying between them. The CDR3 has 15 amino acids. Germline V gives CDR1 MNHNS, CDR2 SASEGT.

This clonotype was found many times. CDR3 sequence: CSAASGGAAGELFF. CDR3 nucleotide sequence: TGCAGTGCGGCGTCCGGGGGCGCAGCCGGGGAGCTGTTTTTT. V is TRBV20-1 and J is TRBJ2-2, with D perhaps being TRBD1 or TRBD2 (6 bases each). CDR1 is DFQATT and CDR2 is SNEGSKA in the germline V gene (reference sequence). CDR3 length equals 14 residues. Trimming took off 6 bases at V and 6 bases at J, with 17 bases between the two ends.

This clonotype came up many times. V usage is TRBV12-3 or TRBV12-4 and J usage is TRBJ2-7; tentatively, D is TRBD2 (5 bases). The V and J ends lost 6 bases and 2 bases respectively, with 14 bases between them. The CDR3 has 14 amino acids. The CDR3 reads CASSSSRTPYEQYF. CDR3 coding DNA: TGTGCCAGCAGCTCTAGCCGCACCCCCTACGAGCAGTACTTC.

The V gene is TRBV6-5, the J gene TRBJ1-2; TRBD1 aligns across 7 bases. Germline CDR1 and CDR2: MNHEY and SVGAGI. V was pared by 1 base and J by 3 bases, with 5 bases of the junction left unmatched. The CDR3 totals 15 residues. The CDR3 region has the DNA TGTGCCAGCAGTTACTACCAGGGGGGTCACTATGGCTACACCTTC. Protein product: CASSYYQGGHYGYTF.